The following is a T cell receptor beta chain sequence with its context. Its specificity is unknown. The entry originates in a study of cytomegalovirus exposure and HLA in healthy donors. Study outcomes and limitations: Diagnosis of cytomegalovirus status made by the classifier reportedly showed high specificity and sensitivity. Immune exposure was documented only through CMV serostatus.

Primers included in the PCR were 60 Vbeta and 13 Jbeta primers. Clones were read by immunoSEQ multiplex PCR, and TCRdb kept only the in-frame ones, dropping some. The repertoire includes some 160,000 clones, under 85% of them detected once, and about 1.3% sits in the top ten. After removal of 8 bases from V and 7 bases from J, the junction contained 0 bases not matched to a gene. Germline-derived CDR1 and CDR2 are SGHVS and FNYEAQ. This CDR3 comprises 11 residues. V usage is TRBV7-6 and J usage is TRBJ1-5; 9 bases are a match to TRBD1. The TCR comes from a woman between 25 and 40 years old in good health and CMV-seronegative. The specimen was PBMCs. DNA for the CDR3: TGTGCCAGCGGGACAGGGCAGCCCCAGCATTTT. It yields the protein CASGTGQPQHF.